The 22 T cell receptor beta chains below come from one sample, sequenced in a study of blood T cell repertoires in COVID-19. The data were produced by immunoSEQ multiplex PCR, yet TCRdb's version contains in-frame clones alone and is incomplete. Here the sample spans hundreds of thousands of clones, roughly 88% being singletons. The material sequenced was PBMCs or T cells enriched from blood (not recorded which). These receptors were obtained from a woman under 30 who had been exposed to COVID-19.

The V gene is TRBV27, the J gene TRBJ1-5; D gene ambiguous. V dropped 2 bases and J dropped 5 bases, with 13 bases sitting between them. CDR1 is MNHEY, CDR2 SMNVEV, per germline (reference sequence). This CDR3 has 15 residues. The DNA for the CDR3 is TGTGCCAGCAGTTTAACCCCCGGGGATCATCAGCCCCAGCATTTT. It translates to CASSLTPGDHQPQHF.

The CDR3 here is CASSTVAIQYF. The DNA of the CDR3 is TGTGCCAGCAGCACGGTCGCCATTCAGTACTTC. The chain links TRBV6-2 or TRBV6-3 to TRBJ2-4, with D uncertain. V lost 6 bases, J lost 9 bases, and 9 bases lay in between. CDR3 length: 11 residues. Looked up from germline, CDR1 is MNHEY and CDR2 is SVGEGT.

The chain carries TRBV27 and TRBJ1-4; possible D gene TRBD1, 6 bases. CDR3 size: 18 residues. The germline gives CDR1 MNHEY, CDR2 SMNVEV (reference sequence). The V end was cut by 6 bases, the J end by 6 bases, with 26 bases between. CDR3 nucleotides: TGTGCCAGCAGCCCGATATTTGCAAGGGGGAGACGGGATGAAAAACTGTTTTTT. This gives the protein CASSPIFARGRRDEKLFF.

This clone was found once. This chain connects TRBV10-1 to TRBJ2-3, with D tentatively TRBD2 (6 bases). The CDR3 has 18 residues. CDR1 WNHNN and CDR2 SYGVQD come from the germline V gene (reference sequence). Trimming pared 0 bases from V and 6 bases from J, leaving 22 bases between. The CDR3 sequence: CASSESGGAGLSGDTQYF. The CDR3 region has the DNA TGCGCCAGCAGTGAGTCGGGGGGAGCGGGCCTATCAGGGGATACGCAGTATTTT.

The V call is TRBV15, the J call TRBJ2-7; D unresolved. Between the trimmed V and J ends, which lost 1 base and 2 bases, there was a span of 9 bases. Germline CDR1 LNHNV, CDR2 YYDKDF (reference sequence). The CDR3 extends over 14 amino acids. The CDR3 sequence is CATSRVTATYEQYF. The CDR3 coding sequence is TGTGCCACCAGCAGAGTTACAGCTACCTACGAGCAGTACTTC.

The rearrangement uses TRBV2 and TRBJ1-5; D is possibly TRBD1 (6 bases). The CDR3 consists of 14 residues. The germline V gene has CDR1 SNHLY and CDR2 FYNNEI. V was clipped by 6 bases and J by 0 bases, with 9 bases between them. The CDR3 loop is CASSRDISNQPQHF. CDR3 nucleotides: TGTGCCAGCAGCCGGGACATTAGCAATCAGCCCCAGCATTTT.

The chain joins TRBV2 to TRBJ2-1, with D unresolved. CDR3 size: 15 residues. Looked up from germline, CDR1 is SNHLY and CDR2 is FYNNEI. The V end lost 0 bases, the J end lost 3 bases, and 9 bases lay between the germline ends. The CDR3 bases are TGTGCCAGCAGTGAAGCGGGCGTTGTCTACAATGAGCAGTTCTTC. This codes for CASSEAGVVYNEQFF.

The genes are TRBV4-1 and TRBJ2-2, with TRBD1 matching over 7 bases. The CDR3 runs to 16 residues. Germline values: CDR1 MGHRA, CDR2 YSYEKL. Losses at the gene ends were 1 base for V and 5 bases for J; bases not matched to a gene: 7. The CDR3 is CASSQGQGVWTGELFF. The CDR3 DNA is TGCGCCAGCAGCCAAGGGCAGGGGGTTTGGACCGGGGAGCTGTTTTTT.

The genes are TRBV3-1 (or the pseudogene TRBV3-2) and TRBJ2-1; 10 bases agree with TRBD1. Per germline, CDR1 LGHDT and CDR2 YNNKEL (reference sequence). This CDR3 has 15 amino acids. Germline trimming cut 4 bases from V and 8 bases from J; bases unmatched to any gene: 8. The CDR3 loop is CASSLPGQGIHEQFF. CDR3 DNA: TGTGCCAGCAGCCTGCCGGGACAGGGGATCCATGAGCAGTTCTTC.

V is TRBV3-1 (or the pseudogene TRBV3-2) and J is TRBJ2-5; 11 bases are shared with TRBD2. This CDR3 is 15 amino acids long. In germline, CDR1 is LGHDT, CDR2 YNNKEL (reference sequence). Germline trimming cut 1 base from V and 10 bases from J; bases unmatched to any gene: 8. In DNA form, the CDR3 reads TGTGCCAGCAGCCAAGGTGTGGCTAGCGGGGGGAACCAGTACTTC. It yields the protein CASSQGVASGGNQYF.

This clone was seen a few times. This chain uses TRBV18 with TRBJ1-2; 11 nucleotides match TRBD1. The CDR3 is 16 residues long. Germline V gene sequence: CDR1 KGHSH, CDR2 LQKENI. V dropped 3 bases and J dropped 6; count of bases not matched to a gene: 9. CDR3 residues: CASSPVGQGASDGYTF. The CDR3 bases are TGTGCCAGCTCACCGGTCGGACAGGGGGCTTCGGATGGCTACACCTTC.

The chain couples TRBV13 to TRBJ2-3, with TRBD2 as a possible D gene (6 bases). The CDR3 runs to 17 residues. Trimming left V 5 bases short and J 0 bases short, with 18 bases between. Germline CDR1 reads PRHDT; CDR2 reads FYEKMQ (reference sequence). The CDR3 nucleotides read TGTGCCAGCAGCCCATACTCTAGCGACACTAGCACAGATACGCAGTATTTT. This gives the protein CASSPYSSDTSTDTQYF.

The chain employs TRBV5-1 and TRBJ2-7; possible D gene TRBD2, 6 bases. Germline assignment: CDR1 SGHRS and CDR2 YFSETQ. The V end lost 0 bases, the J end lost 1 base, and 11 bases lay between the germline ends. The CDR3 contains 15 residues. The CDR3 region has the DNA TGCGCCAGCAGCTTGGCGGCTAGCGTATCCTACGAGCAGTACTTC. Protein: CASSLAASVSYEQYF.

This clone was seen only once. The gene calls are TRBV30 and TRBJ2-1, with TRBD2 identical over 7 bases. V gave up 3 bases and J gave up 7 bases; unmatched junction bases: 3. The CDR3 is 12 amino acids. The V gene's germline CDR1 is GTSNPN and CDR2 SVGIG (reference sequence). The CDR3 here is CAWRAGGNEQFF. Here the CDR3 DNA reads TGTGCCTGGAGGGCCGGGGGGAATGAGCAGTTCTTC.

V usage is TRBV4-2 and J usage is TRBJ1-4; weak D call: TRBD1 (6 bases). Germline V gene sequence: CDR1 LGHNA, CDR2 YNFKEQ. The CDR3 has 15 amino acids. Trimming took 3 bases from V and 5 from J, leaving 13 bases between them. The CDR3 here is CASSHTGTENEKLFF. Written as DNA, the CDR3 is TGTGCCAGCAGCCATACAGGGACGGAGAATGAAAAACTGTTTTTT.

In regard to this clone: Other DNA sequences of this sample code for an identical CDR3. V usage is TRBV9 and J usage is TRBJ1-4; weak D call: TRBD1 (5 bases). The V end was cut by 0 bases, the J end by 8 bases, with 11 bases between. The CDR3 is 14 residues long. Germline V lookup: CDR1 SGDLS, CDR2 YYNGEE. CDR3 sequence reads: CASSVGGAGEKLFF. CDR3 coding DNA: TGTGCCAGCAGCGTAGGGGGCGCAGGAGAAAAACTGTTTTTT.

The chain employs TRBV29-1 and TRBJ1-2; D possibly corresponds to TRBD1 (5 bases). Germline V lookup: CDR1 SQVTM, CDR2 ANQGSEA. The ends were cut back, 3 bases at V and 2 bases at J, with 10 bases in the middle. CDR3 size: 13 residues. Here the CDR3 reads CSVEGGGNYGYTF. The CDR3 region has the DNA TGCAGCGTTGAGGGGGGTGGCAACTATGGCTACACCTTC.

CDR3 sequence (DNA): TGCAGCGTTGGAGGGTCCGGGGAGCTGTTTTTT. It translates to CSVGGSGELFF. This rearrangement joins TRBV29-1 to TRBJ2-2, with a possible D match to TRBD2 (5 bases). Germline-derived CDR1 and CDR2 are SQVTM and ANQGSEA. There are 11 residues in the CDR3. Trimming stripped 4 bases from V and 6 bases from J, with 6 bases between.

The chain couples TRBV2 to TRBJ2-1, with TRBD2 identical over 11 bases. After removal of 6 bases from V and 5 bases from J, the junction contained 12 bases not matched to a gene. This CDR3 has 17 amino acids. The germline CDR1 and CDR2 sequences are SNHLY and FYNNEI. The CDR3 nucleotides read TGTGCCAGCAGGGAAAGTTCTCTAGCGGGGGGACACAATGAGCAGTTCTTC. It encodes CASRESSLAGGHNEQFF.

The V gene is TRBV29-1, the J gene TRBJ2-7; TRBD1 matches at 7 bases. The CDR3 spans 12 residues. Per germline, CDR1 SQVTM and CDR2 ANQGSEA. With 4 bases clipped from V and 5 bases from J, the junction kept 5 bases outside the gene matches. CDR3 sequence: CSVARDSDEQYF. The CDR3 DNA sequence: TGCAGCGTTGCCCGGGACAGCGACGAGCAGTACTTC.

The chain recombines TRBV6-2 or TRBV6-3 with TRBJ1-5, with a possible D match to TRBD1 (6 bases). V dropped 5 bases and J dropped 4 bases, with 18 bases sitting between them. Germline CDR1 reads MNHEY; CDR2 reads SVGEGT. This CDR3 spans 16 amino acids. Written as DNA, the CDR3 is TGTGCCAGCAGTAGGCCGGGACACGGAAAAAATCAGCCCCAGCATTTT. Amino acid sequence: CASSRPGHGKNQPQHF.

This clone was counted a single time. The gene calls are TRBV4-3 and TRBJ2-7, with TRBD2 as a possible D gene (5 bases). The CDR3 loop spans 16 amino acids. V was pared by 0 bases and J by 2 bases, with 14 bases between. Germline loops: CDR1 LGHNA, CDR2 YSLEER. CDR3: CASSQEAGENPYEQYF. CDR3 sequence (DNA): TGCGCCAGCAGCCAAGAAGCCGGGGAAAACCCCTACGAGCAGTACTTC.